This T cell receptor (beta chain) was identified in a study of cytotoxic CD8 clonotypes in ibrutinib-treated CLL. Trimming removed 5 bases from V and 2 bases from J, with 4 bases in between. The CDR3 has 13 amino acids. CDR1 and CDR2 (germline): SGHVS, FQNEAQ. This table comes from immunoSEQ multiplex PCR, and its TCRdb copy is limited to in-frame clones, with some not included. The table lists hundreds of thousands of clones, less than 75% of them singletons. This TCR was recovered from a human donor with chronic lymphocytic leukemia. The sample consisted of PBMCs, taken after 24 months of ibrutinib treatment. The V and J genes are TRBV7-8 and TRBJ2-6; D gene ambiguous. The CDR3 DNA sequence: TGTGCCAGCAGCGGAGCTGGGGCCAACGTCCTGACTTTC. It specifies CASSGAGANVLTF.